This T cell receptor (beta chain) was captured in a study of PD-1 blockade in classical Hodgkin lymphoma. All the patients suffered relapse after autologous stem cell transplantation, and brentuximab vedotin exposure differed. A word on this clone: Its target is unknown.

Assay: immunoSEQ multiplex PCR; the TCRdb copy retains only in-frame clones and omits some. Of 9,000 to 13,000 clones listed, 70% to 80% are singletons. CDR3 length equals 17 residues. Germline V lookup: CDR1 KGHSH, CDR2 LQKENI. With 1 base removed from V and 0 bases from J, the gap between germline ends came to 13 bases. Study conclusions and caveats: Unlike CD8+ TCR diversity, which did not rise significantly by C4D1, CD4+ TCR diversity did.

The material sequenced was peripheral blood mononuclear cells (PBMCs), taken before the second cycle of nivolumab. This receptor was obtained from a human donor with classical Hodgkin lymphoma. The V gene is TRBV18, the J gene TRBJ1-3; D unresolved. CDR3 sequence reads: CASSPLRARNSGNTIYF. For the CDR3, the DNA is TGTGCCAGCTCACCACTGAGGGCCCGAAACTCTGGAAACACCATATATTTT.